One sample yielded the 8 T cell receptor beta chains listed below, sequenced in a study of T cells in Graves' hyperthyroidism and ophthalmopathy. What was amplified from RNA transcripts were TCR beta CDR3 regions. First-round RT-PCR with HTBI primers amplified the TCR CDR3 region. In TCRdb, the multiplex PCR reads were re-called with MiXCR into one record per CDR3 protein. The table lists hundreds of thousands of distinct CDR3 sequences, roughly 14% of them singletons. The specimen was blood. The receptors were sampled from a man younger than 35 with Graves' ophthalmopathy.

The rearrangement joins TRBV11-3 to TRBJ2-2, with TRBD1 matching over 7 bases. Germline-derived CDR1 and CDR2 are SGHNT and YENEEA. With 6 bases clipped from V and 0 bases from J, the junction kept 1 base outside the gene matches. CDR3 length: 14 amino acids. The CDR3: CASRQGANTGELFF. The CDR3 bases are TGTGCCAGCAGGCAGGGGGCGAACACCGGGGAGCTGTTTTTT.

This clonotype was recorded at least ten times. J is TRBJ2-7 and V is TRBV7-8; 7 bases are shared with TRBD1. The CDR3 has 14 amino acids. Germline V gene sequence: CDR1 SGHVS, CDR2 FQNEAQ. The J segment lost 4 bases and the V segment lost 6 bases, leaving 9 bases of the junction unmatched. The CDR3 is CASRGLGQQYEQYF. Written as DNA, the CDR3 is TGTGCCAGCAGGGGATTGGGACAGCAATACGAGCAGTACTTC.

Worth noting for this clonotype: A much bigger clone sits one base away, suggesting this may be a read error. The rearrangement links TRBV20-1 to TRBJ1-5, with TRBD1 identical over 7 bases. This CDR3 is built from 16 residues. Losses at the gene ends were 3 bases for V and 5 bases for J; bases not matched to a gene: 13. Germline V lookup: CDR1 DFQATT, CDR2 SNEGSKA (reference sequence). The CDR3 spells CSASDQAGGFHQPQHF. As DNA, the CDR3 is TGCAGTGCTAGCGATCAGGCAGGGGGGTTTCATCAGCCCCAGCATTTT.

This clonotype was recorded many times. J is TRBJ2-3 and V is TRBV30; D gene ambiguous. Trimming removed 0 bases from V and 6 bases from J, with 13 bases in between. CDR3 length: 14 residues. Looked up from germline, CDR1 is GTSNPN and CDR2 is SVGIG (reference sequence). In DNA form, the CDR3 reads TGTGCCTGGAGTGTAGGGTTGGACGCGGATACGCAGTATTTT. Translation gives CAWSVGLDADTQYF.

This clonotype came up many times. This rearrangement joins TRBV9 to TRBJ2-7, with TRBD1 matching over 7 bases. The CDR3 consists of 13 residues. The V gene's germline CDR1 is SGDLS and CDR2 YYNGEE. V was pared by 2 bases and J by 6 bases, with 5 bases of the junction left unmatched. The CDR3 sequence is CASSVRGQTEQYF. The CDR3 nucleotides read TGTGCCAGCAGCGTTAGGGGGCAGACCGAGCAGTACTTC.

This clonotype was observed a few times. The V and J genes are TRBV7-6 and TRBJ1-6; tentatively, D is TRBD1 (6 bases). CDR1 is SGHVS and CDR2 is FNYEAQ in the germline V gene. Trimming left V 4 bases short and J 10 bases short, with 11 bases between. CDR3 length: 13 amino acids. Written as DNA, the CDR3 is TGTGCCAGCAGCTCACAGGGACGGTCACCCCTCCACTTT. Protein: CASSSQGRSPLHF.

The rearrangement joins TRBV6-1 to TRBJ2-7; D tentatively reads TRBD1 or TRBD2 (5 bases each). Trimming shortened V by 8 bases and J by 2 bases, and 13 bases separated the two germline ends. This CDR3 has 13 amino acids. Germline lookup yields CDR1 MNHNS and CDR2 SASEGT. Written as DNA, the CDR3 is TGTGCCAGCCACAGGCCCGGGGCCTACGAGCAGTACTTC. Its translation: CASHRPGAYEQYF.

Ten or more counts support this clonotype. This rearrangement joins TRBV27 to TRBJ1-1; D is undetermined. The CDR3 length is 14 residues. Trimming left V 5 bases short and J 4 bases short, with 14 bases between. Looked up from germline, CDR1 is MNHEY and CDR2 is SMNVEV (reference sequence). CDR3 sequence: CASSIGIYGTEAFF. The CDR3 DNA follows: TGTGCCAGCAGTATCGGGATATACGGCACTGAAGCTTTCTTT.